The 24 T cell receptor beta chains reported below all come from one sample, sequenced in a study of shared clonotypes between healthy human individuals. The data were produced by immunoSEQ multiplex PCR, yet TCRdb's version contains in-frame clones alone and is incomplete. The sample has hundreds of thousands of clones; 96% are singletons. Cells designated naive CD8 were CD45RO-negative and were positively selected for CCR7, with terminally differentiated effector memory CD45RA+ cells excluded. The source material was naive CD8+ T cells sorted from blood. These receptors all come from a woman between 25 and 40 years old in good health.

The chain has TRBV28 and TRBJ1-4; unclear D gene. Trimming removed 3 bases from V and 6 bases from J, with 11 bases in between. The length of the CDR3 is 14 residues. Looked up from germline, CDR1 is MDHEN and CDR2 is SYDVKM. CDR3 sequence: CASSLAEPDEKLFF. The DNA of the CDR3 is TGTGCCAGCAGTTTGGCGGAGCCCGATGAAAAACTGTTTTTT.

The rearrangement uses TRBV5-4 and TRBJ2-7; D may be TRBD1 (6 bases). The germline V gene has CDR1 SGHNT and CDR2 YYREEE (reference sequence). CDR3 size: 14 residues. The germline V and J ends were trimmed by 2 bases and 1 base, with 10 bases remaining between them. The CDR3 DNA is TGTGCCAGCAGCTTCCAGGACAGATCCTACGAGCAGTACTTC. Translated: CASSFQDRSYEQYF.

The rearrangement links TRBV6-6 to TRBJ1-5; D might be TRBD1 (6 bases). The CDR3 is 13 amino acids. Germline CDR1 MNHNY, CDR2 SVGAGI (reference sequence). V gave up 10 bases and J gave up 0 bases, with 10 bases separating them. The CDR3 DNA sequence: TGTGCCACCGGACAGTATAGCAATCAGCCCCAGCATTTT. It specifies CATGQYSNQPQHF.

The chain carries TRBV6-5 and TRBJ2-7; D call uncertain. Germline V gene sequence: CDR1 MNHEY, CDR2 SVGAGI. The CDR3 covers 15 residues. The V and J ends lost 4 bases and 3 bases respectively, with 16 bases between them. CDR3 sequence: CASSSRAKDDYEQYF. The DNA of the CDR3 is TGTGCCAGCAGTTCAAGGGCCAAGGATGACTACGAGCAGTACTTC.

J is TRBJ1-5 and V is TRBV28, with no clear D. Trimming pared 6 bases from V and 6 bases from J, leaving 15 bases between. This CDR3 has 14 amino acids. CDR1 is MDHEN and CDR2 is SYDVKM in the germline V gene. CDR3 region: CASSFYGVGQPQHF. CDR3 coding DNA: TGTGCCAGCAGCTTTTATGGGGTCGGTCAGCCCCAGCATTTT.

The CDR3 coding sequence is TGTGCCAGCAGAGCGACGCAATGGAGTCGGCGGTCCAATGAGCAGTTCTTC. The encoded protein is CASRATQWSRRSNEQFF. This chain links TRBV2 with TRBJ2-1; D is unclear. The CDR3 contains 17 residues. Germline CDR1 is SNHLY and CDR2 is FYNNEI. Trimming pared 6 bases from V and 6 bases from J, leaving 24 bases between.

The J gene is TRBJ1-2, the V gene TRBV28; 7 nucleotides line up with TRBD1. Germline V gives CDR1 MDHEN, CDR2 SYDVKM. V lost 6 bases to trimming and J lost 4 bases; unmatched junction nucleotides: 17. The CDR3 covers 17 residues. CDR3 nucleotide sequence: TGTGCCAGCAGCCCTCGTTCTGGCCACGACAGGGTCTATGGCTACACCTTC. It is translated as CASSPRSGHDRVYGYTF.

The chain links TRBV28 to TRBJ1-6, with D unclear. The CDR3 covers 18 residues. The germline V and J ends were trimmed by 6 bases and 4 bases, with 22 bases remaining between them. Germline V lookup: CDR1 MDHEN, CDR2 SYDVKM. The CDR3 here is CASRPSPLRIYYNSPLHF. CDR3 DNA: TGTGCCAGCAGGCCCTCTCCCCTTAGGATTTATTATAATTCACCCCTCCACTTT.

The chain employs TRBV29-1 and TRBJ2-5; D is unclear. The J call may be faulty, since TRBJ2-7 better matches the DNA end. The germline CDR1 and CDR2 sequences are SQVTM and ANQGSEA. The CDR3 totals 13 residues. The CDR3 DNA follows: TGCAGCGTTGAAGAGCGTCGCGGATACGAGCAGTACTTC. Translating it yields CSVEERRGYEQYF.

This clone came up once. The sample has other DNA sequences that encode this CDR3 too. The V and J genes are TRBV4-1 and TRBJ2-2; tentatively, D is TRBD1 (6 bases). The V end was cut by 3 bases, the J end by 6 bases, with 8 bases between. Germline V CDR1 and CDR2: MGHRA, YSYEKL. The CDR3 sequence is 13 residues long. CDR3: CASSQGAAGELFF. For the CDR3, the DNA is TGCGCCAGCAGCCAGGGGGCGGCCGGGGAGCTGTTTTTT.

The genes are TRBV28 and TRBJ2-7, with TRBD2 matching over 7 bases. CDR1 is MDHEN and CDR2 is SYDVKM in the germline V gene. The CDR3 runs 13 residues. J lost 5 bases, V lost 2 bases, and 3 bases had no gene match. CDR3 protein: CASSLAGDDEQYF. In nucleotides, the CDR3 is TGTGCCAGCAGTTTAGCGGGAGACGACGAGCAGTACTTC.

The CDR3 sequence is CASSPPGGYEQYF. The CDR3 DNA is TGTGCCAGCTCACCACCGGGGGGCTACGAGCAGTACTTC. The chain links TRBV18 to TRBJ2-7; weak D call: TRBD2 (6 bases). CDR1 KGHSH and CDR2 LQKENI come from the germline V gene. The CDR3 is 13 amino acids. V shed 0 bases and J shed 3 bases, with 6 bases lying between them.

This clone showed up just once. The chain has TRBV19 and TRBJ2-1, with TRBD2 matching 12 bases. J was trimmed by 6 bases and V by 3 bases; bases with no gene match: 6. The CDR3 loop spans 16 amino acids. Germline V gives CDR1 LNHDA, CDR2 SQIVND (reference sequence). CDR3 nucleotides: TGTGCCAGTAGTATCCCACTAGCGGGAGGTTTCAATGAGCAGTTCTTC. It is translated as CASSIPLAGGFNEQFF. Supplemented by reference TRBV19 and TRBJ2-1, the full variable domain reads DGGITQSPKYLFRKEGQNVTLSCEQNLNHDAMYWYRQDPGQGLRLIYYSQIVNDFQKGDIAEGYSVSREKKESFPLTVTSAQKNPTAFYLCASSIPLAGGFNEQFFGPGTRLTVL.

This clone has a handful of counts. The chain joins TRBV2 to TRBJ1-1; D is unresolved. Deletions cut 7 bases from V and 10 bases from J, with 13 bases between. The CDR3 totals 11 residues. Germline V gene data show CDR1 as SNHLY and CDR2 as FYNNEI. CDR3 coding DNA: TGTGCCAGCAAAATCGAGAGGTCAGCTTTCTTT. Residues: CASKIERSAFF.

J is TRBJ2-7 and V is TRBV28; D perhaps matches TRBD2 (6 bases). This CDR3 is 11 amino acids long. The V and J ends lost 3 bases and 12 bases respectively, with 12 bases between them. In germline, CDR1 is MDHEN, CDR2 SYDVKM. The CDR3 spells CASSFGGNPYF. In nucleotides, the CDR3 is TGTGCCAGCAGTTTTGGCGGGAACCCGTACTTC.

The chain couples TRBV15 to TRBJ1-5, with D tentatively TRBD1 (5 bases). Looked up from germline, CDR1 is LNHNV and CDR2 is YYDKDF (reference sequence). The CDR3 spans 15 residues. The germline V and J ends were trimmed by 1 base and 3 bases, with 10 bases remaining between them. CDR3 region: CATSRVRDLNQPQHF. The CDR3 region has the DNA TGTGCCACCAGCAGAGTGCGGGACCTCAATCAGCCCCAGCATTTT.

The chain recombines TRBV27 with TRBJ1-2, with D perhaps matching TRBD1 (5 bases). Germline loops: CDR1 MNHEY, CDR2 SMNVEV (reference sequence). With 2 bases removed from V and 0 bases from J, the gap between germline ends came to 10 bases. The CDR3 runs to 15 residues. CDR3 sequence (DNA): TGTGCCAGCAGTTTAACCGGGACTTCTAACTATGGCTACACCTTC. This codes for CASSLTGTSNYGYTF.

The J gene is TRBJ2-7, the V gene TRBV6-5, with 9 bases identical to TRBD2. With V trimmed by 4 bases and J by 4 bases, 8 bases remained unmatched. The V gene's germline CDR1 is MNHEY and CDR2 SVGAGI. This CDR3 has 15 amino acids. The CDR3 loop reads CASSSGTSLAYEQYF. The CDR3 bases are TGTGCCAGCAGTTCCGGGACTAGCCTCGCGTACGAGCAGTACTTC.

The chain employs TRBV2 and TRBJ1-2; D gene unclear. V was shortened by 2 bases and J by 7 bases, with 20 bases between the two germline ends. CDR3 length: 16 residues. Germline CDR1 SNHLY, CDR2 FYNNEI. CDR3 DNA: TGTGCCAGCAGTGAAAGTCTAGGCCAGAGAATTCCTGGCTACACCTTC. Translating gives CASSESLGQRIPGYTF.

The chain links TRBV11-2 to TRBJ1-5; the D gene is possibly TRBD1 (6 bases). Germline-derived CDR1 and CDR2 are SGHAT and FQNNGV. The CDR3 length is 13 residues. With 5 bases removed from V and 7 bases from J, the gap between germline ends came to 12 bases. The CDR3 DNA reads TGTGCCAGCAGCATGTCAGGGGAACAGCCCCAGCATTTT. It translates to CASSMSGEQPQHF.

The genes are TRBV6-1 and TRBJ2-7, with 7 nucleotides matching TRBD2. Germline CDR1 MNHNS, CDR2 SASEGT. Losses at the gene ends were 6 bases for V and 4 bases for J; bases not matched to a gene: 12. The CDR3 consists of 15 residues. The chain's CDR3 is CASSTGRRGWYEQYF. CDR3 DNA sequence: TGTGCCAGCAGCACCGGACGGCGGGGGTGGTACGAGCAGTACTTC.

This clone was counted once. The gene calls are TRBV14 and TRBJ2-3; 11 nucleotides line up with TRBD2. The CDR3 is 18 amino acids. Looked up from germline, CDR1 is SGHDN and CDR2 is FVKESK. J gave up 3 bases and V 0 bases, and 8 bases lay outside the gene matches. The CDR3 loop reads CASSQDWGTSGVTDTQYF. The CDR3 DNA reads TGTGCCAGCAGCCAAGATTGGGGGACTAGCGGAGTTACAGATACGCAGTATTTT.

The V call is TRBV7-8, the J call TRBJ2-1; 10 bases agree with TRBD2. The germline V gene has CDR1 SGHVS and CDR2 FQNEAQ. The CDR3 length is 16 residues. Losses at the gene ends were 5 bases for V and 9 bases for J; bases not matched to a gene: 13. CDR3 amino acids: CASSLKAAGGPTEQFF. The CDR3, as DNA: TGTGCCAGCAGCCTCAAGGCAGCGGGAGGGCCCACTGAGCAGTTCTTC.

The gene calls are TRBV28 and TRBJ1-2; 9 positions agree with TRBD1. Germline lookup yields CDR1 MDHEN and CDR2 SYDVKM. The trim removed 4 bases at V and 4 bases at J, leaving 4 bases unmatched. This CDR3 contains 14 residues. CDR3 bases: TGTGCCAGCAGTTCTGACAGGGGGTTCTATGGCTACACCTTC. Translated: CASSSDRGFYGYTF.